The 3 T cell receptor beta chains given below trace back to one sample, sequenced in a study of blood T cell repertoires in COVID-19. Profiling relied on immunoSEQ multiplex PCR, and the TCRdb table lists in-frame clones only, not all of them. This sample has hundreds of thousands of clones, with about 87% found just once. The sequencing input was PBMCs or T cells enriched from blood (not recorded which). The source of these receptors is a woman aged 45 to 65 who had recovered from COVID-19.

This clone appeared a few times. CDR3 bases: TGTGCCAGCAGCCCAAGGGGAGGGCGGGATATCAACAATGAGCAGTTCTTC. This codes for CASSPRGGRDINNEQFF. The chain joins TRBV9 to TRBJ2-1; 7 bases align to TRBD2. The V gene end was trimmed by 4 bases and the J gene end by 5 bases; junction bases not matched to a gene: 15. Germline V gives CDR1 SGDLS, CDR2 YYNGEE. The CDR3 has 17 amino acids.

V usage is TRBV6-1 and J usage is TRBJ2-7, with 9 bases matching TRBD1. This CDR3 comprises 15 residues. Germline V CDR1 and CDR2: MNHNS, SASEGT. With 2 bases clipped from V and 6 bases from J, the junction kept 8 bases outside the gene matches. CDR3 in DNA: TGTGCCAGCAGTGAAACCGGGACAGGGAGTAGCGAGCAGTACTTC. Translation: CASSETGTGSSEQYF.

V gene TRBV18 combines with J gene TRBJ2-7; the match to TRBD2 covers 10 bases. This CDR3 region has 13 residues. Germline CDR1 reads KGHSH; CDR2 reads LQKENI. V lost 5 bases and J lost 5; bases outside the gene matches: 3. Written as DNA, the CDR3 is TGTGCCAGCTCAGCTAGCGGGAGCAACGAGCAGTACTTC. This translates into CASSASGSNEQYF.